This entry lists 28 T cell receptor beta chains sequenced from one sample in a study of T-cell memory formation after mild COVID-19. One entry per CDR3 protein, called by TCRdb with MiXCR from the 5' RACE reads. Among 40,000 to 60,000 distinct CDR3 sequences listed, approximately 7.6% were seen once. Sequenced input: PBMCs or a T cell subset sorted from them (not recorded which). Receptors originate from a young man who had mild COVID-19 (a few samples of this study predate the infection). Cell type and time point are not known.

This clonotype was counted ten times or more. The chain joins TRBV12-3 or TRBV12-4 to TRBJ2-7; perhaps TRBD2 as D (5 bases). V dropped 2 bases and J dropped 0 bases, with 11 bases sitting between them. The CDR3 covers 15 residues. The chain's CDR3 is CASSLRGSHSYEQYF. The CDR3 coding sequence is TGTGCCAGCAGTTTACGGGGTTCCCACTCCTACGAGCAGTACTTC.

The table lists this clonotype with many counts. The genes are TRBV4-2 and TRBJ2-1; 8 bases align to TRBD2. Germline CDR1 LGHNA, CDR2 YNFKEQ. The junction had 4 bases not matched to a gene; V was cut back by 4 bases and J by 5 bases. CDR3 size: 14 residues. The CDR3 is CASSLSGGDNEQFF. The DNA for the CDR3 is TGTGCCAGCAGCCTATCCGGGGGGGACAATGAGCAGTTCTTC.

This clonotype came up many times. This chain joins TRBV29-1 and TRBJ2-2; possibly TRBD1 for D (6 bases). Trimming pared 5 bases from V and 3 bases from J, leaving 22 bases between. CDR1 SQVTM and CDR2 ANQGSEA come from the germline V gene. This CDR3 spans 17 amino acids. CDR3: CSVSRYRDNLYTGELFF. Written as DNA, the CDR3 is TGCAGCGTTTCTCGGTATCGGGACAACCTATACACCGGGGAGCTGTTTTTT.

This clonotype was recorded at least ten times. V usage is TRBV5-1 and J usage is TRBJ2-7; D possibly corresponds to TRBD1 (5 bases). The CDR3 loop spans 13 amino acids. Germline CDR1 and CDR2: SGHRS and YFSETQ. The V and J ends lost 3 bases and 6 bases respectively, with 13 bases between them. The CDR3 nucleotides are TGCGCCAGCAGCTCTATCCAGGGAAGCGAGCAGTACTTC. It translates to CASSSIQGSEQYF.

The rearrangement links TRBV7-9 to TRBJ2-3; TRBD2 matches 10 bases. The V gene's germline CDR1 is SEHNR and CDR2 FQNEAQ (reference sequence). V lost 2 bases and J lost 1; bases outside the gene matches: 3. This CDR3 contains 16 residues. The CDR3 loop is CASSLFGTSGTDTQYF. DNA of the CDR3: TGTGCCAGCAGCTTATTTGGGACTAGCGGCACAGATACGCAGTATTTT.

With respect to this clonotype: Just one base apart from a much larger clone, this may be a read error. The chain employs TRBV7-9 and TRBJ2-5; unclear D gene. The V and J ends lost 2 bases and 5 bases respectively, with 3 bases between them. This CDR3 has 11 amino acids. Germline assignment: CDR1 SEHNR and CDR2 FQNEAQ (reference sequence). This CDR3 is CASSLMETQYF. The CDR3 nucleotides are TGTGCCAGCAGCTTAATGGAGACCCAGTACTTC.

CDR3 nucleotide sequence: TGTGCCAGCAGTCTAGCGGGGGTGGTAGATACGCAGTATTTT. It translates to CASSLAGVVDTQYF. The rearrangement uses TRBV27 and TRBJ2-3; 10 nucleotides align to TRBD2. V lost 5 bases, J lost 5 bases, and 4 bases stayed unmatched. Germline CDR1 is MNHEY and CDR2 is SMNVEV (reference sequence). The CDR3 is 14 residues long.

This chain uses TRBV5-1 with TRBJ1-1, with a tentative D call TRBD1 (5 bases). The germline gives CDR1 SGHRS, CDR2 YFSETQ. The CDR3 contains 13 residues. V was trimmed by 1 base and J by 3 bases, leaving 7 bases between them. CDR3 in amino acids: CASSLKQDTEAFF. The CDR3 DNA is TGCGCCAGCAGCTTGAAACAGGACACTGAAGCTTTCTTT. The variable domain in full, with the rest retrieved from reference TRBV5-1 and TRBJ1-1, is KAGVTQTPRYLIKTRGQQVTLSCSPISGHRSVSWYQQTPGQGLQFLFEYFSETQRNKGNFPGRFSGRQFSNSRSEMNVSTLELGDSALYLCASSLKQDTEAFFGQGTRLTVV.

At least ten counts were recorded for this clonotype. The chain uses TRBV24-1 and TRBJ2-3; D is unresolved. CDR1 and CDR2 from the germline V gene are KGHDR and SFDVKD. This CDR3 region has 16 residues. V was trimmed by 1 base and J by 2 bases, leaving 12 bases between them. CDR3 amino acids: CATSDFGLGFTDTQYF. The DNA of the CDR3 is TGTGCCACCAGTGATTTTGGCCTGGGATTCACAGATACGCAGTATTTT.

This chain links TRBV20-1 with TRBJ1-4; D call uncertain. Trimming removed 1 base from V and 0 bases from J, with 15 bases in between. Germline V gene sequence: CDR1 DFQATT, CDR2 SNEGSKA (reference sequence). This CDR3 is 17 amino acids long. The CDR3 protein is CSARGSGREATNEKLFF. The DNA for the CDR3 is TGCAGTGCTAGAGGCTCGGGGAGGGAGGCAACTAATGAAAAACTGTTTTTT.

In this sample, this clonotype turned up a few times. This chain links TRBV7-2 with TRBJ1-2, with D possibly TRBD1 on 6 matching bases. CDR3 size: 13 residues. The ends were cut back, 4 bases at V and 8 bases at J, with 14 bases in the middle. The V gene's germline CDR1 is SGHTA and CDR2 FQGNSA. CDR3 protein: CASSSTGRRGYTF. DNA for the CDR3: TGTGCCAGCAGCTCAACAGGGAGAAGGGGCTACACCTTC.

This clonotype showed up just a few times. The V call is TRBV5-6, the J call TRBJ2-2; D is ambiguous. V dropped 1 base and J dropped 8 bases, with 3 bases sitting between them. CDR1 is SGHDT, CDR2 YYEEEE, per germline. This CDR3 spans 11 amino acids. The CDR3 protein is CASSLMGELFF. The CDR3, as DNA: TGTGCCAGCAGCTTGATGGGGGAGCTGTTTTTT.

This clonotype has ten or more counts. CDR3 region: CSAPWGTGDPQHF. The CDR3 DNA sequence: TGCAGTGCCCCTTGGGGGACAGGGGATCCCCAGCATTTT. The chain carries TRBV20-1 and TRBJ1-5; TRBD1 aligns across 10 bases. In germline, CDR1 is DFQATT, CDR2 SNEGSKA (reference sequence). The CDR3 consists of 13 residues. J was trimmed by 10 bases and V by 6 bases; bases with no gene match: 9.

This clonotype was recorded a few times. The genes are TRBV7-3 and TRBJ1-1, with no clear D. The CDR3 totals 13 residues. Trimming shortened V by 5 bases and J by 4 bases, and 11 bases separated the two germline ends. Germline CDR1 is SGHTA and CDR2 is FQGTGA. Here the CDR3 reads CASSRPPLTEAFF. CDR3 in DNA: TGTGCCAGCAGCCGGCCGCCTCTCACTGAAGCTTTCTTT.

This chain connects TRBV3-1 to TRBJ2-2; 8 bases line up with TRBD2. The V gene's germline CDR1 is LGHDT and CDR2 YNNKEL (reference sequence). Trimming removed 0 bases from V and 5 bases from J; junction bases left unmatched: 8. There are 17 residues in the CDR3. CDR3 bases: TGTGCCAGCAGCCAAGAGTCCAGCGGGGGAGGGACCGGGGAGCTGTTTTTT. Translating gives CASSQESSGGGTGELFF.

This clonotype came up a few times. The chain has TRBV4-1 and TRBJ2-5; D may be TRBD2 (5 bases). Germline loops: CDR1 MGHRA, CDR2 YSYEKL. V lost 0 bases and J 4 bases, leaving 9 bases between the germline ends. The CDR3 contains 14 residues. This CDR3 is CASSQDSGGETQYF. The CDR3 bases are TGCGCCAGCAGCCAAGATTCAGGAGGAGAGACCCAGTACTTC.

This clonotype was found many times. J is TRBJ1-2 and V is TRBV5-6; tentatively, D is TRBD1 (6 bases). The ends were cut back, 5 bases at V and 4 bases at J, with 18 bases in the middle. Germline V gives CDR1 SGHDT, CDR2 YYEEEE. This CDR3 has 15 residues. CDR3 sequence: CASSLRGVGSYGYTF. CDR3 DNA: TGTGCCAGCAGTCTGAGGGGGGTTGGAAGCTATGGCTACACCTTC.

There are a few counts of this clonotype. This sequence joins TRBV20-1 and TRBJ2-2, with a weak D call TRBD2 (5 bases). The CDR3 is made up of 12 amino acids. Germline values: CDR1 DFQATT, CDR2 SNEGSKA (reference sequence). V lost 0 bases and J 13 bases, leaving 12 bases between the germline ends. CDR3 sequence (DNA): TGCAGTGCTAGAGATCAGAGGGCGGCGCTGTTTTTT. As protein: CSARDQRAALFF.

This clonotype was seen more than once but under ten times. V and J are TRBV18 and TRBJ2-3; 10 nucleotides agree with TRBD1. Germline loops: CDR1 KGHSH, CDR2 LQKENI. Germline trimming cut 6 bases from V and 1 base from J; bases unmatched to any gene: 7. This CDR3 comprises 16 residues. The DNA for the CDR3 is TGTGCCAGCTCCCCTTCGACAGGGGGCGGCACAGATACGCAGTATTTT. Encoded protein: CASSPSTGGGTDTQYF.

Many counts were recorded for this clonotype. The chain uses TRBV9 and TRBJ2-5; maybe TRBD2 (5 bases). Trimming took off 3 bases at V and 8 bases at J, with 20 bases between the two ends. This CDR3 spans 15 amino acids. CDR1 and CDR2 (germline): SGDLS, YYNGEE. For the CDR3, the DNA is TGTGCCAGCAGCGGAGGAGGAGTAGAGGGCAGAACCCAGTACTTC. It encodes CASSGGGVEGRTQYF.

This clonotype has ten or more counts. The chain has TRBV29-1 and TRBJ2-1; 14 bases are shared with TRBD2. V was clipped by 6 bases and J by 6 bases; unmatched bases: 7. This CDR3 contains 15 residues. The germline gives CDR1 SQVTM, CDR2 ANQGSEA. This chain's CDR3 is CSVEPGTSGGNEQFF. Written as DNA, the CDR3 is TGCAGCGTGGAACCCGGGACTAGCGGGGGCAATGAGCAGTTCTTC.

The chain joins TRBV15 to TRBJ2-7; D possibly corresponds to TRBD1 (6 bases). CDR1 LNHNV and CDR2 YYDKDF come from the germline V gene (reference sequence). Trimming pared 3 bases from V and 1 base from J, leaving 10 bases between. The CDR3 contains 14 residues. The CDR3 protein is CATSSLRGSYEQYF. CDR3 in DNA: TGTGCCACCAGCAGTCTCAGGGGATCCTACGAGCAGTACTTC.

Many counts were recorded for this clonotype. The chain links TRBV6-2 or TRBV6-3 to TRBJ2-7, with D tentatively TRBD1 (5 bases). The ends were cut back, 6 bases at V and 7 bases at J, with 13 bases in the middle. Germline CDR1 and CDR2: MNHEY and SVGEGT. CDR3 size: 12 residues. CDR3 sequence reads: CASSLPGKEQYV. CDR3 coding DNA: TGTGCCAGCAGCCTACCAGGGAAGGAGCAGTACGTC.

This clonotype came up a few times. The rearrangement joins TRBV5-1 to TRBJ2-5; D unclear. The CDR3 has 14 residues. Trimming removed 2 bases at V and 5 bases at J, with 13 bases between. CDR1 is SGHRS and CDR2 is YFSETQ in the germline V gene. The CDR3 nucleotides read TGCGCCAGCAGCTTACAGCCCGGCGACGAGACCCAGTACTTC. This codes for CASSLQPGDETQYF.

The chain is built from TRBV11-3 and TRBJ2-1; TRBD1 or TRBD2 may be the D gene (5 bases each). V lost 5 bases and J lost 10, with 18 bases in between. This CDR3 is built from 14 residues. Germline V gene data show CDR1 as SGHNT and CDR2 as YENEEA. CDR3 region: CASSVGTSPREQFF. CDR3 nucleotides: TGTGCCAGCAGCGTCGGGACCTCTCCGAGAGAGCAGTTCTTC.

The CDR3 DNA reads TGTGCCAGCAGGCCGGACTCTTTCGGGGAGCTGTTTTTT. This translates into CASRPDSFGELFF. V is TRBV6-5 and J is TRBJ2-2; tentative D call: TRBD2 (5 bases). The CDR3 loop spans 13 amino acids. The germline V and J ends were trimmed by 6 bases and 7 bases, with 12 bases remaining between them. Germline V gene lookup returns CDR1 MNHEY and CDR2 SVGAGI.

This clonotype has at least ten counts. The V gene is TRBV6-2 or TRBV6-3, the J gene TRBJ2-1, with 12 positions matching TRBD2. J gave up 2 bases and V 4 bases, and 9 bases lay outside the gene matches. This CDR3 has 18 residues. The germline V gene encodes CDR1 MNHEY and CDR2 SVGEGT. CDR3 DNA sequence: TGTGCCAGCAGTTCCCGAGGACTAGCGGGGACCCCCTACAATGAGCAGTTCTTC. It encodes CASSSRGLAGTPYNEQFF.

There are a few counts of this clonotype. This chain uses TRBV7-9 with TRBJ1-6, with D possibly being TRBD1 (6 bases). The CDR3 runs to 15 residues. CDR1 is SEHNR and CDR2 is FQNEAQ in the germline V gene (reference sequence). Trimming left V 2 bases short and J 8 bases short, with 13 bases between. CDR3 bases: TGTGCCAGCAGCTTAAGAGGGGGGGGGGATTCACCCCTCCACTTT. Protein product: CASSLRGGGDSPLHF.